Presented here are 19 T cell receptor beta chains from one specimen sequenced in a study of response to subunit inactivated influenza vaccine. TCRdb called the RT-PCR reads again in MiXCR, with one record for every CDR3 protein. The sample yields over 400,000 distinct CDR3 sequences, approximately 12% seen once. Sequenced material: PBMCs from blood, taken about 40 days after vaccination. The source of these receptors is a man aged 45-60 years who received an inactivated influenza vaccine.

This clonotype was seen ten or more times. The chain is built from TRBV25-1 and TRBJ1-3; D is undetermined. Per the germline V gene, CDR1 is MGHDK and CDR2 is SYGVNS. V lost 5 bases, J lost 0 bases, and 14 bases lay in between. This CDR3 is 16 amino acids long. The chain's CDR3 is CASSKGPISSGNTIYF. The CDR3 DNA reads TGTGCCAGCAGTAAGGGTCCGATCAGCTCTGGAAACACCATATATTTT.

This clonotype was seen only a few times. The chain uses TRBV7-2 and TRBJ1-2, with D possibly matching TRBD1 (6 bases). CDR3 length equals 16 residues. Germline V gene data show CDR1 as SGHTA and CDR2 as FQGNSA. V was trimmed by 2 bases and J by 1 base, leaving 14 bases between them. The CDR3 here is CASSLRRTALNYGYTF. For the CDR3, the DNA is TGTGCCAGCAGCTTAAGGCGGACAGCCCTTAACTATGGCTACACCTTC. Looking up the rest from reference TRBV7-2 and TRBJ1-2 gives the full variable domain: GAGVSQSPSNKVTEKGKDVELRCDPISGHTALYWYRQSLGQGLEFLIYFQGNSAPDKSGLPSDRFSAERTGGSVSTLTIQRTQQEDSAVYLCASSLRRTALNYGYTFGSGTRLTVV.

The chain links TRBV3-1 to TRBJ2-1; D unresolved. The CDR3 is made up of 16 amino acids. In germline, CDR1 is LGHDT, CDR2 YNNKEL (reference sequence). The V and J ends lost 1 base and 6 bases respectively, with 16 bases between them. The CDR3 loop is CASSQASVGYFNEQFF. The CDR3 DNA is TGTGCCAGCAGCCAAGCCTCAGTGGGATATTTCAATGAGCAGTTCTTC.

This clonotype has more than one count but fewer than ten. The gene calls are TRBV12-3 or TRBV12-4 and TRBJ1-2, with D uncertain. The CDR3 loop spans 12 amino acids. V lost 2 bases and J lost 6, with 7 bases in between. CDR3 coding DNA: TGTGCCAGCAGTTTATTCGGGGATGGCTACACCTTC. This translates into CASSLFGDGYTF.

This clonotype has only a few counts. The CDR3 region is CSARLAVEQFF. For the CDR3, the DNA is TGCAGTGCGAGACTAGCGGTTGAGCAGTTCTTC. This chain connects TRBV20-1 to TRBJ2-1; 9 bases map to TRBD2. Germline assignment: CDR1 DFQATT and CDR2 SNEGSKA (reference sequence). The CDR3 is 11 residues long. V lost 6 bases to trimming and J lost 9 bases; unmatched junction nucleotides: 3.

Only a few counts were recorded for this clonotype. The chain employs TRBV14 and TRBJ2-7; D call uncertain. This CDR3 is built from 13 residues. V was shortened by 6 bases and J by 7 bases, with 16 bases between the two germline ends. CDR1 and CDR2 (germline): SGHDN, FVKESK. CDR3 in DNA: TGTGCCAGCAGTCGGTGGGAAACGGAGGAGCAGTACTTC. This translates into CASSRWETEEQYF.

V and J are TRBV12-3 or TRBV12-4 and TRBJ2-3, with a weak D call TRBD2 (6 bases). This CDR3 comprises 13 residues. V was trimmed by 6 bases and J by 6 bases, leaving 13 bases between them. The CDR3 spells CASRGAGRDTQYF. CDR3 bases: TGTGCCAGCAGGGGAGCGGGCCGGGATACGCAGTATTTT.

This clonotype showed up many times. The J gene is TRBJ1-5, the V gene TRBV7-6, with 10 positions matching TRBD1. CDR3 length: 17 amino acids. The V gene's germline CDR1 is SGHVS and CDR2 FNYEAQ. The trim removed 5 bases at V and 0 bases at J, leaving 7 bases unmatched. The CDR3 DNA reads TGTGCCAGCAGCCCTGGGACAGGGGTATATAGCAATCAGCCCCAGCATTTT. Translation gives CASSPGTGVYSNQPQHF.

The rearrangement joins TRBV6-1 to TRBJ2-7; D not resolved. V dropped 7 bases and J dropped 3 bases, with 19 bases sitting between them. Germline V CDR1 and CDR2: MNHNS, SASEGT. This CDR3 is 15 amino acids long. The CDR3 region has the DNA TGTGCCAGCACCCCTAGTAGGTACGGAAGCTACGAGCAGTACTTC. This encodes CASTPSRYGSYEQYF.

This clonotype appeared many times. J is TRBJ2-1 and V is TRBV24-1, with 7 bases lining up with TRBD2. Trimming cost V 5 bases and J 2 bases; bases outside gene matches: 5. The CDR3 has 15 amino acids. From germline, CDR1 is KGHDR and CDR2 SFDVKD. CDR3 nucleotide sequence: TGTGCCACCAGTGGCCAGACTAGCACCTACAATGAGCAGTTCTTC. It yields the protein CATSGQTSTYNEQFF.

In this sample, this clonotype turned up a few times. The rearrangement links TRBV29-1 to TRBJ2-1; possible D gene TRBD1, 5 bases. There are 14 residues in the CDR3. V was shortened by 4 bases and J by 0 bases, with 10 bases between the two germline ends. CDR1 is SQVTM and CDR2 is ANQGSEA in the germline V gene. The CDR3 sequence is CSVGYRSSYNEQFF. The CDR3 DNA reads TGCAGCGTTGGCTACAGGAGCTCCTACAATGAGCAGTTCTTC.

This clonotype was counted a few times. V usage is TRBV5-5 and J usage is TRBJ2-1; D assignment may be TRBD1 or TRBD2 (5 bases each). The CDR3 runs 16 residues. Looked up from germline, CDR1 is SGHKS and CDR2 is YYEKEE (reference sequence). V lost 5 bases and J 1 base, leaving 16 bases between the germline ends. DNA of the CDR3: TGTGCCAGCAGTTTTCCTCGGGGACGTTCCTACAATGAGCAGTTCTTC. Amino acid sequence: CASSFPRGRSYNEQFF.

The chain couples TRBV10-3 to TRBJ2-3; possible D gene TRBD2, 6 bases. CDR3 size: 14 residues. In germline, CDR1 is ENHRY, CDR2 SYGVKD. Trimming cost V 4 bases and J 3 bases, with 11 bases left between them. The DNA of the CDR3 is TGTGCCATCAGTGTAGGAGGGACGACAGATACGCAGTATTTT. Its protein product is CAISVGGTTDTQYF.

This chain links TRBV28 with TRBJ2-7, with unresolved D. This CDR3 is 14 amino acids long. Germline V gene sequence: CDR1 MDHEN, CDR2 SYDVKM. Trimming cost V 1 base and J 5 bases, with 12 bases left between them. CDR3 residues: CASSLSLLRDEQYF. CDR3 in DNA: TGTGCCAGCAGTTTATCCTTGCTTCGGGACGAGCAGTACTTC.

The chain links TRBV7-9 to TRBJ2-1; the match to TRBD2 covers 10 bases. With 6 bases clipped from V and 4 bases from J, the junction kept 12 bases outside the gene matches. This CDR3 comprises 17 residues. Germline V gene sequence: CDR1 SEHNR, CDR2 FQNEAQ (reference sequence). The CDR3 region is CASSAGASGRTYNEQFF. CDR3 DNA: TGTGCCAGCAGTGCAGGGGCTAGCGGGAGAACGTACAATGAGCAGTTCTTC.

The rearrangement uses TRBV6-2 or TRBV6-3 and TRBJ2-1; 7 positions agree with TRBD2. This CDR3 is built from 15 residues. The junction had 6 bases not matched to a gene; V was cut back by 0 bases and J by 7 bases. The germline V gene has CDR1 MNHEY and CDR2 SVGEGT. CDR3 sequence: CASSYSERGNNEQFF. The CDR3, as DNA: TGTGCCAGCAGTTACTCGGAGCGGGGAAATAATGAGCAGTTCTTC.

This clonotype was picked up a small number of times. The chain couples TRBV15 to TRBJ1-2; 8 positions agree with TRBD1. This CDR3 comprises 14 residues. V lost 1 base, J lost 6 bases, and 4 bases stayed unmatched. Per the germline V gene, CDR1 is LNHNV and CDR2 is YYDKDF (reference sequence). CDR3 protein: CATSRVRTGNGYTF. In nucleotides, the CDR3 is TGTGCCACCAGCAGAGTACGGACAGGGAATGGCTACACCTTC.

This clonotype appeared a few times. This chain's CDR3 is CASSQRLVLANEQFF. DNA for the CDR3: TGTGCCAGCAGCCAAAGACTAGTTCTCGCCAATGAGCAGTTCTTC. This sequence joins TRBV5-6 and TRBJ2-1; D is possibly TRBD2 (6 bases). V lost 4 bases to trimming and J lost 6 bases, with 17 bases between them. The length of the CDR3 is 15 residues. Germline V lookup: CDR1 SGHDT, CDR2 YYEEEE.

The chain employs TRBV27 and TRBJ2-5, with 8 bases aligning to TRBD1. The CDR3 spans 15 residues. J gave up 7 bases and V 2 bases, and 9 bases lay outside the gene matches. Germline CDR1 reads MNHEY; CDR2 reads SMNVEV (reference sequence). CDR3 in amino acids: CASSLMAGQGATQYF. CDR3 nucleotides: TGTGCCAGCAGTTTAATGGCAGGACAGGGTGCGACCCAGTACTTC.